The sequence of this TCR beta chain was determined in a study of response to subunit inactivated influenza vaccine listed by TCRdb under 2018. Describing the broader study: To follow how T cells responded to a trivalent subunit inactivated influenza vaccine, the researchers relied on deep quantitative profiling of the T cell receptor repertoire. Broader findings and caveats from the paper: The authors suggested that each seasonal influenza vaccination may recruit only a limited number of new T cells.

Measured from the cysteine to the phenylalanine, the CDR3 is 15 residues long. Here the CDR3 DNA is all that survives: 45 bases in frame from base 1. Sequences SGHRS (CDR1) and YFSETQ (CDR2) are obtained from the germline V gene. V is pared back by 0 bases and J by 1 base, with 10 bases lying between the germline termini. This clonotype was counted a few times. There is no known antigen for this receptor. Base qualities are not at hand, and no much larger clone is one base apart. Receptors were amplified or captured by RT-PCR. The run used an Illumina HiSeq 2500. TCRdb passed the public sequencing reads through fastp at Q25 and MiXCR, retaining productive beta sequences. Duplicate CDR3 protein sequences are folded into a single record with the most common DNA and genes. The sample table records approximately 570,000 distinct CDR3 sequences; 6% to 9% of these occur just once. The ten most abundant clones make up 10% to 15% of the sample.

Recombination connected TRBV5-1 to TRBJ1-2, with no D gene named confidently. The input for sequencing was PBMCs from blood, taken approximately 25 months after vaccination. The TCR comes from a man between 45 and 75 years old who received an inactivated influenza vaccine. Donor details come from another sample of the same person, matched by shared clones. DNA sequence: TGCGCCAGCAGCTTGGGGCCCACTGATAACTATGGCTACACCTTC. Protein translation: CASSLGPTDNYGYTF.